This T cell receptor beta chain is from a study of regulatory T cells in long-lasting Graves disease. Time point given: newly diagnosed GD, antithyroid drugs for less than 3 months. There was RNA extracted from PBMCs, and the TCR library was made from it. Diagnoses of Graves' disease were made by American Thyroid Association guidelines. The authors built TCR beta libraries using iRepertoire HTBI primers and Arm-PCR of CDR3 regions. TCRdb passed the multiplex PCR reads through MiXCR, listing each CDR3 protein once. This table holds about 470,000 distinct CDR3 sequences, 15% found once. Germline loops: CDR1 LNHDA, CDR2 SQIVND (reference sequence). This CDR3 region has 17 residues. Trimming cost V 2 bases and J 5 bases, with 19 bases left between them. This clonotype occurred many times. These records were also assigned to another study, of T cells in Graves' hyperthyroidism and ophthalmopathy. That investigation notes: The HTBI primer set served for first-round RT-PCR of the TCR CDR3. Most expanded thyroid clonotypes above 0.001 also appeared in blood.

This clonotype was sampled from a woman aged 25 to 45 with Graves disease. The chain recombines TRBV19 with TRBJ1-5; D possibly corresponds to TRBD1 (5 bases). Source: peripheral blood mononuclear cells (PBMCs), taken at new diagnosis, from a patient treated with antithyroid drugs. The CDR3 protein is CASSIPPVVGEDQPQHF. The CDR3 DNA follows: TGTGCCAGTAGTATACCCCCGGTTGTGGGGGAGGATCAGCCCCAGCATTTT.